This T cell receptor (beta chain) originates from a study of OX40 agonist ivuxolimab in advanced cancers. Study summary: Ivuxolimab, an agonist antibody against OX40 (CD134), was given to patients.

Profiled with immunoSEQ multiplex PCR; TCRdb holds only in-frame clones, not every one. The table has over 55,000 clones, 91% seen once; the top ten hold more than 1.5%. This clone was seen a single time. Its antigen remains unidentified. CDR1 and CDR2 (germline): DFQATT, SNEGSKA (reference sequence). The CDR3 is made up of 11 amino acids. Trimming stripped 5 bases from V and 3 bases from J, with 7 bases between. Study-level results: The mean number of expanded clones was higher in CD8+ T cells than in CD4+.

This chain uses TRBV20-1 with TRBJ2-5; D is unresolved. The TCR originated in an adult with an advanced solid tumor such as melanoma, head and neck, liver or kidney cancer. The specimen comprised CD4+ or CD8+ T cells sorted from blood, sampled in a trial of the OX40 agonist ivuxolimab. The CDR3 bases are TGCAGTGCTTTAGTGAAAGAGACCCAGTACTTC. This sequence encodes CSALVKETQYF.